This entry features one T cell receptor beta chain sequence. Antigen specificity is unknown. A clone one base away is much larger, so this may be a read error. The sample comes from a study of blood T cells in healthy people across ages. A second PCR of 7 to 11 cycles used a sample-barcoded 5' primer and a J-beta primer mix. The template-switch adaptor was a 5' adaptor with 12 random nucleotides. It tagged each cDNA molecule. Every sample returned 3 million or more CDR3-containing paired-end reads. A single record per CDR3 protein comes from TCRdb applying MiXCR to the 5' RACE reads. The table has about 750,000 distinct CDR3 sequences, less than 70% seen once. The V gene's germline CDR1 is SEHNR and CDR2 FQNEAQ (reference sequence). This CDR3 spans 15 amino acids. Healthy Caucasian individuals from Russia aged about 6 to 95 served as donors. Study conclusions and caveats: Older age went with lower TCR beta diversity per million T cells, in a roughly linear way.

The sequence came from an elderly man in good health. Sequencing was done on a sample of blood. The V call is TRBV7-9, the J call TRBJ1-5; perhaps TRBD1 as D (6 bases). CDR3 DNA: TGTGCCAGCAGCCCACAGGGCTCGGGCAAGCAGCCCCAGCATTTT. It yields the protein CASSPQGSGKQPQHF.